The 3 T cell receptor beta chains given below trace back to one sample, sequenced in a study of graft-versus-host responses after intestinal transplantation (dated by TCRdb to the early 2020s). Their recognized antigens are unknown. Per the publication, the time point label means: cells obtained before transplantation from donor or recipient. Library preparation employed the immunoSEQ multiplex PCR assay. This is the immuneACCESS table as TCRdb keeps it, with only in-frame sequences that have V and J called. A part of the clones is gone; compared with another copy, unresolved V genes explain less than half, and the rest is unexplained. The sample yields about 100,000 clones; about 90% were counted once. The ten most abundant clones make up roughly 0.97% of the sample. Sample: unstimulated CD4+ T cells sorted from spleen or lymph node cells, taken before transplant. These receptors were obtained from a human donor who was the organ donor for an intestinal transplant.

This rearrangement joins TRBV6-4 to TRBJ2-5; 7 nucleotides line up with TRBD1. J gave up 5 bases and V 5 bases, and 5 bases lay outside the gene matches. The germline V gene has CDR1 MRHNA and CDR2 SNTAGT. The CDR3 is 13 residues long. CDR3: CASSRGPKETQYF. CDR3 bases: TGTGCCAGCAGTAGGGGGCCAAAGGAGACCCAGTACTTC.

The genes are TRBV6-6 and TRBJ1-4; 7 bases agree with TRBD1. V was clipped by 5 bases and J by 7 bases; unmatched bases: 7. This CDR3 is built from 14 residues. From germline, CDR1 is MNHNY and CDR2 SVGAGI (reference sequence). CDR3 sequence: CASSPQGGSEKLFF. The CDR3 DNA follows: TGTGCCAGCAGTCCCCAGGGGGGGAGTGAAAAACTGTTTTTT.

The gene calls are TRBV10-3 and TRBJ2-7, with 7 positions matching TRBD1. There are 14 residues in the CDR3. Germline assignment: CDR1 ENHRY and CDR2 SYGVKD. V lost 0 bases, J lost 3 bases, and 2 bases stayed unmatched. The chain's CDR3 is CAISESTGIYEQYF. The CDR3 DNA reads TGTGCCATCAGTGAGTCGACAGGGATCTACGAGCAGTACTTC.